A single sample is the source of the 25 T cell receptor beta chains below, sequenced in a study of tumor-infiltrating lymphocytes in primary liver carcinoma. Co-extraction yielded RNA and DNA from about 20-30 mg of unsorted bulk tissue. The template, about 550 ng total RNA, yielded TCR beta cDNA made with a constant-region primer. Three nested multiplex PCR rounds, a slightly modified ARM-PCR method, built the TCR beta libraries. Forward primers for TRBV1-TRBV30 and a C-beta reverse primer served the first two PCR rounds, at around 9 cycles each. TCRdb processed the multiplex PCR reads anew with MiXCR; each CDR3 protein has one entry. The sample contains about 48,000 distinct CDR3 sequences, 70% to 85% of which appear only once. Sample: liver tumor tissue from sampling region 3. The subset was: tumor region T3, left-lateral pole. These receptors were obtained from a man aged 35 to 55 with primary liver carcinoma and hepatitis B virus infection.

As to this clonotype: The junction shows a germline mismatch at one end, possibly a read error. The chain links TRBV6-1 to TRBJ2-3; D unclear. This CDR3 is built from 13 residues. Germline-derived CDR1 and CDR2 are MNHNS and SASEGT. CDR3 coding DNA: TGTGCCATCAGTGAAGCCCGGGTAGATACGCAGTATTTT. The encoded protein is CAISEARVDTQYF.

The chain is built from TRBV6-5 and TRBJ2-1; D may be TRBD1 (6 bases). Per the germline V gene, CDR1 is MNHEY and CDR2 is SVGAGI. The V and J ends lost 10 bases and 5 bases respectively, with 15 bases between them. CDR3 size: 13 residues. This CDR3 is CANNPTGNNEQFF. The CDR3 DNA follows: TGTGCCAACAACCCAACAGGGAACAATGAGCAGTTCTTC.

With regard to this clonotype: Relative to the germline gene, one junction end is altered; a read error may explain this. The CDR3: CASSQRSVTHNEQFF. The DNA of the CDR3 is TGTGCAAGCAGCCAAAGATCTGTGACCCACAATGAGCAGTTCTTC. The chain uses TRBV4-1 and TRBJ2-1, with no clear D. CDR3 size: 15 residues. CDR1 and CDR2 from the germline V gene are MGHRA and YSYEKL.

As concerns this clonotype: The junction and the germline gene differ at one end; a read error may be behind it. V and J are TRBV6-6 and TRBJ2-7, with 11 bases that match TRBD2. This CDR3 region has 15 residues. Germline assignment: CDR1 MNHNY and CDR2 SVGAGI (reference sequence). The DNA for the CDR3 is TGTGCCAGCAGTTCGGGGACTAGCGGAAGTAACGAGCAGCACTTC. Its protein product is CASSSGTSGSNEQHF.

The rearrangement links TRBV6-5 to TRBJ2-6, with 8 bases lining up with TRBD1. V trimming: 6 bases; J trimming: 18 bases; junction bases outside the gene matches: 25. This CDR3 is 17 amino acids long. Germline CDR1 MNHEY, CDR2 SVGAGI. The CDR3, as DNA: TGTGCCAGCAGATTAGGACAGGGATCCTCTGGGGCCAACGTCTCGACTTTC. Its protein product is CASRLGQGSSGANVSTF.

This clonotype was seen at least ten times. The rearrangement links TRBV10-3 to TRBJ1-2; 7 bases are a match to TRBD1. In germline, CDR1 is ENHRY, CDR2 SYGVKD. The V gene end was trimmed by 6 bases and the J gene end by 2 bases; junction bases not matched to a gene: 3. This CDR3 spans 13 amino acids. CDR3 sequence reads: CAIRAQGNYGYTF. CDR3 DNA sequence: TGTGCCATCAGAGCACAGGGGAACTATGGCTACACCTTC.

On this clonotype itself: Relative to the germline gene, one junction end is altered; a read error may explain this. The rearrangement joins TRBV2 to TRBJ1-2, with D maybe TRBD1 (6 bases). This CDR3 is 14 amino acids long. CDR1 and CDR2 (germline): SNHLY, FYNNEI. The CDR3 region has the DNA TGTGCCATTGTCAGGGGCCTGGACCGCCTCGGCTATACCTTC. The encoded protein is CAIVRGLDRLGYTF.

A note on this clonotype: Its ends do not fully match the called genes, so a read error is possible. This chain joins TRBV6-5 and TRBJ2-1; D remains unclear. From germline, CDR1 is MNHEY and CDR2 SVGAGI. The CDR3 covers 13 residues. DNA of the CDR3: TGTGCCAGCGGTTACACCGGCAACAATGAGCAGTTCTTC. Protein sequence: CASGYTGNNEQFF.

The rearrangement uses TRBV7-2 and TRBJ1-5; D is possibly TRBD1 (5 bases). Germline loops: CDR1 SGHTA, CDR2 FQGNSA. This CDR3 comprises 14 residues. Deletions cut 3 bases from V and 7 bases from J, with 13 bases between. CDR3 bases: TGTGCCAGCAGCTTGTTTCAGAGGGACCAGCCCCAGCATTTT. Translated, it gives CASSLFQRDQPQHF.

The rearrangement uses TRBV6-5 and TRBJ1-5; possible D gene TRBD1, 5 bases. Germline V gene lookup returns CDR1 MNHEY and CDR2 SVGAGI. The CDR3 consists of 15 residues. Trimming took off 2 bases at V and 3 bases at J, with 11 bases between the two ends. For the CDR3, the DNA is TGTGCCAGCAGTTACATCAGGGATATCAATCAGCCCCAGCATTTT. As protein: CASSYIRDINQPQHF.

The gene calls are TRBV6-5 and TRBJ2-5; no clear D gene. V lost 9 bases to trimming and J lost 4 bases, with 18 bases between them. Germline V gene lookup returns CDR1 MNHEY and CDR2 SVGAGI. This CDR3 comprises 14 residues. The CDR3 DNA reads as TGTGCCAGTTGTTACCGTAGTACGAGAGAGACCCAGTACTTC. It specifies CASCYRSTRETQYF.

The V and J genes are TRBV2 and TRBJ2-3; TRBD1 agrees at 8 bases. The trim removed 5 bases at V and 6 bases at J, leaving 10 bases unmatched. This CDR3 spans 15 amino acids. Germline CDR1 and CDR2: SNHLY and FYNNEI. Here the CDR3 reads CASSQGTGSRDTQYF. In DNA form, the CDR3 reads TGTGCCAGCAGTCAGGGGACAGGTAGCCGGGATACGCAGTATTTT.

This clonotype was counted only a few times. The chain is built from TRBV2 and TRBJ2-3; D tentatively reads TRBD1 or TRBD2 (6 bases each). The ends were cut back, 8 bases at V and 6 bases at J, with 15 bases in the middle. CDR1 and CDR2 from the germline V gene are SNHLY and FYNNEI. This CDR3 region has 13 residues. The chain's CDR3 is CASLRAGGDTQYF. The CDR3 region has the DNA TGTGCCAGCTTACGCGCCGGGGGCGATACGCAGTATTTT. The entire variable domain, with the rest obtained from reference TRBV2 and TRBJ2-3, is as follows: EPEVTQTPSHQVTQMGQEVILRCVPISNHLYFYWYRQILGQKVEFLVSFYNNEISEKSEIFDDQFSVERPDGSNFTLKIRSTKLEDSAMYFCASLRAGGDTQYFGPGTRLTVL.

Sample share makes this clonotype medium-sized. The chain combines TRBV6-6 with TRBJ2-1, with D unresolved. V shed 5 bases and J shed 7 bases, with 21 bases lying between them. Looked up from germline, CDR1 is MNHNY and CDR2 is SVGAGI (reference sequence). The CDR3 runs 16 residues. CDR3 region: CASSLTRRHPGNEQFF. CDR3 DNA: TGTGCCAGCAGTCTTACTCGCCGACATCCAGGAAATGAGCAGTTCTTC.

The gene calls are TRBV10-2 and TRBJ2-7; D unclear. The CDR3 spans 13 residues. Germline V lookup: CDR1 WSHSY, CDR2 SAAADI. Between the trimmed V and J ends, which lost 6 bases and 6 bases, there was a span of 15 bases. The CDR3 DNA is TGCGCCAGCAGAAAACCGGAACCAGCCGAGCAGTACTTC. Amino acids: CASRKPEPAEQYF.

This clonotype occurred once. One junction end disagrees with the germline gene, perhaps due to a read error. This chain uses TRBV12-3 or TRBV12-4 with TRBJ2-1, with a possible D match to TRBD2 (5 bases). The CDR3 loop spans 11 amino acids. The CDR3 sequence: CASGKNGITLF. The DNA for the CDR3 is TGTGCCAGCGGAAAGAACGGGATTACGCTCTTC.

This clonotype occurred many times. The chain is built from TRBV7-3 and TRBJ2-2, with D perhaps TRBD1 (5 bases). V was trimmed by 2 bases and J by 7 bases, leaving 11 bases between them. The CDR3 loop spans 14 amino acids. Per the germline V gene, CDR1 is SGHTA and CDR2 is FQGTGA. CDR3 nucleotide sequence: TGTGCCAGCAGCTTAGCGTCAGGGCACGGGGAGCTGTTTTTT. Its translation is CASSLASGHGELFF.

Note on this clonotype: A junction boundary mismatches the germline segment, possibly from a read error. This chain connects TRBV4-1 to TRBJ2-6; perhaps TRBD1 as D (5 bases). Germline CDR1 reads MGHRA; CDR2 reads YSYEKL. The CDR3 totals 17 residues. Here the CDR3 reads CANSQLQEATGANILTF. In DNA, the CDR3 is TGCGCCAACAGCCAGCTACAAGAGGCTACTGGGGCCAACATCCTGACTTTC.

This clonotype was picked up one time. The CDR3 end shows no conserved phenylalanine or tryptophan, and so a read error is likely. The chain uses TRBV12-3 or TRBV12-4 and TRBJ2-7, with D maybe TRBD1 (5 bases). The CDR3 sequence is 14 residues long. CDR3 coding DNA: TGTGCCAGCAGTCCTCACAGGTTATCCTACGAACAGTACCAC. Translation gives CASSPHRLSYEQYH.

The chain is built from TRBV5-4 and TRBJ2-1; 9 bases are a match to TRBD2. V shed 5 bases and J 7 bases; nucleotides not matched to a gene: 10. CDR3 length: 15 amino acids. The germline V gene encodes CDR1 SGHNT and CDR2 YYREEE (reference sequence). The CDR3 DNA follows: TGTGCCAGCAGTGATCGACTAGCGGTGTATAATGAGCAGTTCTTC. Protein product: CASSDRLAVYNEQFF.

This clonotype was seen once. A junction boundary mismatches the germline segment, possibly from a read error. This chain connects TRBV11-2 to TRBJ2-2, with D perhaps matching TRBD1 or TRBD2 (5 bases each). The CDR3 loop spans 17 amino acids. Germline V CDR1 and CDR2: SGHAT, FQNNGV. The CDR3 sequence: CGSSLVRTYSGTGELFF. The CDR3 DNA reads TGTGGCAGCAGCTTAGTTCGGACGTACTCAGGGACCGGGGAGTTGTTTTTT. Variable domain in full (rest from reference TRBV11-2 and TRBJ2-2): EAGVAQSPRYKIIEKRQSVAFWCNPISGHATLYWYQQILGQGPKLLIQFQNNGVVDDSQLPKDRFSAERLKGVDSTLKIQPAKLEDSAVYLCGSSLVRTYSGTGELFFGEGSRLTVL.

V gene TRBV11-2 combines with J gene TRBJ2-7; D is unresolved. Germline CDR1 and CDR2: SGHAT and FQNNGV. This CDR3 has 15 residues. The CDR3 is CVNSLSVGISYEQYF. The CDR3, as DNA: TGTGTCAATAGCCTATCTGTGGGAATATCCTACGAGCAGTACTTC.

In this sample, this clonotype turned up once. At one end the junction does not follow the germline gene, possibly because of a read error. The chain uses TRBV5-1 and TRBJ2-1; 12 bases match TRBD2. The V gene's germline CDR1 is SGHRS and CDR2 YFSETQ. The CDR3 contains 15 residues. The CDR3 loop reads CASSETSGSVYERFF. The CDR3 bases are TGCGCTAGTAGCGAGACTAGCGGGAGTGTGTATGAGCGGTTCTTC.

This clonotype occurred many times. The chain employs TRBV11-3 and TRBJ2-1; D gene uncertain. Germline assignment: CDR1 SGHNT and CDR2 YENEEA. This CDR3 is 12 amino acids long. Trimming stripped 2 bases from V and 6 bases from J, with 5 bases between. In DNA form, the CDR3 reads TGTGCCAGCAGCTTAAATGCCAATGAGCAGTTCTTC. It codes for CASSLNANEQFF.

The chain recombines TRBV11-2 with TRBJ2-5; maybe TRBD2 (6 bases). V was trimmed by 6 bases and J by 0 bases, leaving 14 bases between them. The CDR3 is made up of 15 amino acids. The germline V gene encodes CDR1 SGHAT and CDR2 FQNNGV. For the CDR3, the DNA is TGTGCCAGCAGATCACGGGACTCGGACCAAGAGACCCAGTACTTC. Its protein product is CASRSRDSDQETQYF.